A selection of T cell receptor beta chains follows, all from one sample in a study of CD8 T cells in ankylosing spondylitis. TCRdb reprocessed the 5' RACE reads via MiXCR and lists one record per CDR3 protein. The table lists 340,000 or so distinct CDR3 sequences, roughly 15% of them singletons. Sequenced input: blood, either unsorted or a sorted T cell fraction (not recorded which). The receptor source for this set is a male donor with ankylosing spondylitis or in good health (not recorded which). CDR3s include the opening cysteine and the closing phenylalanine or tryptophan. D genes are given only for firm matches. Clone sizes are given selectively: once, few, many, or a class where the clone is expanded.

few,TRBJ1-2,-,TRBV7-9,CASSLWDGYTF,TGTGCCAGCAGCTTATGGGATGGCTACACCTTC
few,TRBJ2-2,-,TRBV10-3,CAIREGRIPNTGELFF,TGTGCCATCAGGGAGGGTCGGATCCCCAACACCGGGGAGCTGTTTTTT
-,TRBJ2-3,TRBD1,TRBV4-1,CASSFKRGPPTIDTQYF,TGCGCCAGCAGCTTCAAAAGGGGGCCCCCAACAATAGATACGCAGTATTTT
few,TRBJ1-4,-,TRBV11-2,CASSLGLGGEKLFF,TGTGCCAGCAGCTTAGGATTAGGTGGTGAAAAACTGTTTTTT
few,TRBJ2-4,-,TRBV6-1,CASSFEPWGTKNIQYF,TGTGCCAGCAGCTTCGAACCTTGGGGAACCAAAAACATTCAGTACTTC
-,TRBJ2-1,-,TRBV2,CASSEGGNPYSEQFF,TGTGCCAGCAGTGAAGGCGGGAACCCTTACAGTGAGCAGTTCTTC
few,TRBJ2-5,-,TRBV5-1,CASSFRRGQETQYF,TGCGCCAGCAGCTTCCGACGGGGCCAAGAGACCCAGTACTTC
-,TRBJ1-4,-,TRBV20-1,CSAQNTGTNEKLFF,TGCAGTGCCCAGAACACAGGGACTAATGAAAAACTGTTTTTT
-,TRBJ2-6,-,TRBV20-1,CSAIRSGANVLTF,TGCAGCGCCATTCGATCTGGGGCCAACGTCCTGACTTTC
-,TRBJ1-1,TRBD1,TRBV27,CASSQRDSNTEAFF,TGTGCCAGCAGTCAACGGGACAGCAACACTGAAGCTTTCTTT
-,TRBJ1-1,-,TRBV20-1,CSAPGGQGSAEAFF,TGCAGTGCTCCCGGGGGGCAGGGGAGCGCTGAAGCTTTCTTT
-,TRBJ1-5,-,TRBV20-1,CSGTKGSGNQPQHF,TGCAGTGGGACGAAGGGCTCGGGCAATCAGCCCCAGCATTTT
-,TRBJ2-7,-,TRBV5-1,CASSLEGRGLNEQYF,TGCGCCAGCAGCTTGGAGGGGAGGGGGCTCAACGAGCAGTACTTC
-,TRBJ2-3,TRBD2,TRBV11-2,CASSLVLAGFNDGGQYF,TGTGCCAGCAGCTTGGTACTAGCGGGTTTTAACGATGGGGGGCAGTATTTT
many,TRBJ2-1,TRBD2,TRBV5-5,CASSSWTSGKAYNEQFF,TGTGCCAGCAGCTCTTGGACTAGCGGTAAGGCCTACAATGAGCAGTTCTTC
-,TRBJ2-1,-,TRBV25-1,CASSDYHLYNEQFF,TGTGCCAGCAGTGATTACCACTTGTACAATGAGCAGTTCTTC
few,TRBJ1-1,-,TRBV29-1,CSVTRNTEAFF,TGCAGCGTTACCCGTAACACTGAAGCTTTCTTT
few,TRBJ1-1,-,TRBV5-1,CASSPFGLHEAFF,TGCGCCAGCAGCCCCTTTGGCCTCCATGAAGCTTTCTTT
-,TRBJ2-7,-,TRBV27,CASSPSENYEQYF,TGTGCCAGCAGTCCCTCGGAAAATTACGAGCAGTACTTC
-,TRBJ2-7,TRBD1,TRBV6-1,CASRTGASYEQYF,TGTGCCAGCAGGACAGGGGCTTCCTACGAGCAGTACTTC
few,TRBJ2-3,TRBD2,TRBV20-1,CSAPSGGLSTDTQYF,TGCAGTGCTCCTAGCGGGGGGCTTTCCACAGATACGCAGTATTTT
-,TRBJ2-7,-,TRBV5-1,CASSSTPDGHEQYF,TGCGCCAGCAGCTCTACACCCGACGGGCACGAGCAGTACTTC
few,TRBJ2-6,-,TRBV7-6,CASSSTRGISSGANVLTF,TGTGCCAGCAGCTCGACTCGGGGGATTAGCTCTGGGGCCAACGTCCTGACTTTC
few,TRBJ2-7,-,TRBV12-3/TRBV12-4,CASSASITGTVLYEQYF,TGTGCCAGCAGCGCTTCAATAACCGGGACGGTACTTTACGAGCAGTACTTC
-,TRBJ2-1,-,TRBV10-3,CAISESGTVNEQFF,TGTGCCATCAGTGAGTCGGGGACCGTCAATGAGCAGTTCTTC
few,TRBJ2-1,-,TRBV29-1,CSVGASFSYNEQFF,TGCAGCGTGGGGGCAAGCTTCTCCTACAATGAGCAGTTCTTC
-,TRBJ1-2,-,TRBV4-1,CASSRERNYGYTF,TGCGCCAGCAGCCGCGAGCGGAACTATGGCTACACCTTC
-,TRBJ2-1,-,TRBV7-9,CASSSLVAGSYNEQFF,TGTGCCAGCAGCTCTTTAGTAGCCGGCTCCTACAATGAGCAGTTCTTC
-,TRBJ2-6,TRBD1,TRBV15,CATTLTGGEGGANVLTF,TGTGCCACCACCCTGACAGGGGGCGAAGGTGGGGCCAACGTCCTGACTTTC
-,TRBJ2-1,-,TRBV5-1,CASSLITAYNEQFF,TGCGCCAGCAGCTTGATAACAGCCTACAATGAGCAGTTCTTC
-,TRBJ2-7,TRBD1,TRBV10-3,CAISAGQGVYEQYF,TGTGCCATCAGTGCGGGACAGGGAGTTTACGAGCAGTACTTC
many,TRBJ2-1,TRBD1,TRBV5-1,CASSSKTGTYNEQFF,TGCGCCAGCAGCTCCAAGACAGGGACCTACAATGAGCAGTTCTTC
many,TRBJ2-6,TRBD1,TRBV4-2,CASSQRTGVPSGANVLTF,TGTGCCAGCAGCCAAAGGACAGGGGTACCCTCTGGGGCCAACGTCCTGACTTTC
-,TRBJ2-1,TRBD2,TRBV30,CAWISGSAYNEQFF,TGTGCCTGGATTAGCGGGAGCGCCTACAATGAGCAGTTCTTC
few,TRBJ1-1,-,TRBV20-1,CSARVSSLNTEAFF,TGCAGTGCTAGAGTAAGCAGTTTGAACACTGAAGCTTTCTTT
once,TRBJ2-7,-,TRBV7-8,CASSLVRVRPYEQYF,TGTGCCAGCAGCTTAGTTCGGGTTAGACCCTACGAGCAGTACTTC
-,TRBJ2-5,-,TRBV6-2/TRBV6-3,CASSYGEYETQYF,TGTGCCAGCAGTTACGGGGAGTACGAGACCCAGTACTTC
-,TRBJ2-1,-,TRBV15,CATSREGKQFF,TGTGCCACCAGCAGAGAGGGGAAGCAGTTCTTC
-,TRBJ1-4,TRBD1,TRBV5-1,CASSWDSNEKLFF,TGCGCCAGCAGCTGGGACAGCAATGAAAAACTGTTTTTT
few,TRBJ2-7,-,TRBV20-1,CSATSLGYEQYF,TGCAGTGCTACCAGCTTAGGTTACGAGCAGTACTTC
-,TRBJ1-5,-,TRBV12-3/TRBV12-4,CASSFQGGQPQHF,TGTGCCAGCAGTTTCCAGGGCGGTCAGCCCCAGCATTTT
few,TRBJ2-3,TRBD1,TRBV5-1,CASSPGQALPDTQYF,TGCGCCAGCAGCCCGGGACAGGCCCTCCCAGATACGCAGTATTTT